This T cell receptor beta chain was identified during a study of T cell clonotyping in hematopoietic cell transplantation. Findings and limits, study-wide: Pathologically expanded recipient clonotypes increased progressively from day 30 to day 180 as diversity fell. Broader posttransplant TCR repertoire diversity was predicted by graft donor and pretransplant recipient Inverse Simpson Index values. Few recipient clonotypes overlapped donors; over 95% were de novo at given depth.

Sequencing used immunoSEQ multiplex PCR; TCRdb keeps in-frame clones, though not all of them. The sample holds roughly 5,000 clones; 77% are singletons and the top ten take approximately 25%. The CDR3 spans 14 residues. CDR1 is GTSNPN and CDR2 is SVGIG in the germline V gene (reference sequence). Unmatched junction bases numbered 5, after V lost 5 bases and J lost 0 bases. Recipient blood drawn about 28 days pretransplant and days 30, 100, 180 after. On this clone itself: Its target is unknown.

The chain recombines TRBV30 with TRBJ2-7, with 9 bases aligning to TRBD2. The clonotype comes from a male patient aged 50 to 59 who had an allogeneic stem cell transplant from an unrelated donor, so the T cells may come from the graft donor. Some clones in this sample may be carry-over from other donors' samples. Sequencing was performed on PBMCs, taken 100 days after allogeneic stem cell transplant. The CDR3 region is CAWGSSGVSYEQYF. CDR3 DNA sequence: TGTGCCTGGGGTTCTAGCGGGGTCTCCTACGAGCAGTACTTC.